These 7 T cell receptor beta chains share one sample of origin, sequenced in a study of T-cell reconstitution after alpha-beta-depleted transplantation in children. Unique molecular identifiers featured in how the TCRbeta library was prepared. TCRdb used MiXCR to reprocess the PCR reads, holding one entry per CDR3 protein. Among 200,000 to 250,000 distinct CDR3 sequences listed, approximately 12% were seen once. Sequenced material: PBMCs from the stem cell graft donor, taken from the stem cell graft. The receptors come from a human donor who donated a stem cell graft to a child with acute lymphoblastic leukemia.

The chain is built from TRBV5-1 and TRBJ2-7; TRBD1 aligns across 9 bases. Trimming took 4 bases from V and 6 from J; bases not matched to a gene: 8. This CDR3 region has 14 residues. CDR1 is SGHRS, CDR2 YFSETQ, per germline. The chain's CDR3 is CASSPPGTGTEQYF. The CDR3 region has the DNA TGCGCCAGCAGCCCGCCCGGGACAGGGACCGAGCAGTACTTC.

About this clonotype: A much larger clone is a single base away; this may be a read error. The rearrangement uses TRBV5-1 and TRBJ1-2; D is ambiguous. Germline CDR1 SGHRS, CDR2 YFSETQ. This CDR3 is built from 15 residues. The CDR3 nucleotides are TGCGCCAGCAGCTACTCGAGACAAGCTAACTATGGCGACACCTTC. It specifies CASSYSRQANYGDTF.

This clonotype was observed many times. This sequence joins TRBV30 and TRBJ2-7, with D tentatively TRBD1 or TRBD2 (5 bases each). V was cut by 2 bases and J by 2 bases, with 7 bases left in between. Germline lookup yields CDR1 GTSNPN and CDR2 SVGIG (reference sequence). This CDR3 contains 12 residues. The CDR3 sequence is CAWSRGAYEQYF. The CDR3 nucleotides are TGTGCCTGGAGTAGGGGAGCCTACGAGCAGTACTTC.

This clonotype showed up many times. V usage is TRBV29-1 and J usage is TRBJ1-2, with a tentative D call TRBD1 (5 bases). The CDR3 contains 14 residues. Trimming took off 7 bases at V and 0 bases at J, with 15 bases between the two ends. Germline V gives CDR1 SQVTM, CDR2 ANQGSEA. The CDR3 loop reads CSAEGRGSNYGYTF. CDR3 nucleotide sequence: TGCAGCGCAGAAGGTCGGGGCTCTAACTATGGCTACACCTTC.

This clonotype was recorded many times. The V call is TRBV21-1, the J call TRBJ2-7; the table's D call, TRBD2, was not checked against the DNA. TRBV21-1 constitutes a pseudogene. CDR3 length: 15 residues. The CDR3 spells CASSQGLAGDYEQYF. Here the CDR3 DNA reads TGTGCCAGCAGCCAAGGGCTAGCGGGAGACTACGAGCAGTACTTC.

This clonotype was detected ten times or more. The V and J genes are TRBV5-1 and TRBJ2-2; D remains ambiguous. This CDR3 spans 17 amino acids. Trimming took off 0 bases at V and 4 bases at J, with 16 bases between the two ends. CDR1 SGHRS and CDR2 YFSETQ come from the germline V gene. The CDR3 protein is CASSLAVGEKGTGELFF. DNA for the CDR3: TGCGCCAGCAGCTTGGCCGTGGGCGAGAAGGGCACCGGGGAGCTGTTTTTT.

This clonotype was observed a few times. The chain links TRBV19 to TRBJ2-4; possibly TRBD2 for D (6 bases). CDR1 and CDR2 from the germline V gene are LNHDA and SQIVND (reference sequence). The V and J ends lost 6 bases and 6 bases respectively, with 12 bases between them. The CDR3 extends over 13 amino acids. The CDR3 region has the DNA TGTGCCAGTAGCCTGGGGGGAGCAAACATTCAGTACTTC. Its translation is CASSLGGANIQYF.